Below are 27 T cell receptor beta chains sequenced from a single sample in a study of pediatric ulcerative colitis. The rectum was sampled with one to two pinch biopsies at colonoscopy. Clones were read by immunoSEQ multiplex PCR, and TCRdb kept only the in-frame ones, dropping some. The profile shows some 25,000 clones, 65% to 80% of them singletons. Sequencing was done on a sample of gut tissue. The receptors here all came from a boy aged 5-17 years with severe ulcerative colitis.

In DNA form, the CDR3 reads TGTGCCAGCAGTTACGTAACGAGAGGGGTCGAAGCTTTCTTT. Its protein is CASSYVTRGVEAFF. The chain recombines TRBV6-5 with TRBJ1-1, with a tentative D call TRBD1 (5 bases). V lost 2 bases and J 8 bases, leaving 15 bases between the germline ends. Germline V gene data show CDR1 as MNHEY and CDR2 as SVGAGI. CDR3 length: 14 residues.

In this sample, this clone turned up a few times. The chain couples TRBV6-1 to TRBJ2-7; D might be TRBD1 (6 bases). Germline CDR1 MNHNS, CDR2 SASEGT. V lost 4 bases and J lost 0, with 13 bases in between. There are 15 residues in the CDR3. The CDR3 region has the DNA TGTGCCAGCAGTGTATCAGGACAGAGCTCCTACGAGCAGTACTTC. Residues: CASSVSGQSSYEQYF.

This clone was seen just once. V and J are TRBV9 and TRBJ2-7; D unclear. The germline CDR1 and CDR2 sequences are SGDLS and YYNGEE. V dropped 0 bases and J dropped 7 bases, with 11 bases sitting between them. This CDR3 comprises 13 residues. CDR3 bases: TGTGCCAGCAGCGTAGGCCCTCTAGAGGAGCAGTACTTC. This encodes CASSVGPLEEQYF.

For the CDR3, the DNA is TGTGCCAGTAGTATAGATTCAGGAGTTGTAGCGAGTGTGAATACGCAGTATTTT. Its protein product is CASSIDSGVVASVNTQYF. V usage is TRBV19 and J usage is TRBJ2-3, with a tentative D call TRBD2 (5 bases). The V end lost 0 bases, the J end lost 7 bases, and 23 bases lay between the germline ends. This CDR3 is 18 amino acids long. Germline CDR1 and CDR2: LNHDA and SQIVND (reference sequence).

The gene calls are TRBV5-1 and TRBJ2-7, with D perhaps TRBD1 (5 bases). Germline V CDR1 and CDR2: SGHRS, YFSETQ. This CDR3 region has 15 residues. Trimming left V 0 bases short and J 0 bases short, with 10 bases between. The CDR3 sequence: CASSLGAGSSYEQYF. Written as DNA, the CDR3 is TGCGCCAGCAGCTTGGGTGCAGGGTCCTCCTACGAGCAGTACTTC.

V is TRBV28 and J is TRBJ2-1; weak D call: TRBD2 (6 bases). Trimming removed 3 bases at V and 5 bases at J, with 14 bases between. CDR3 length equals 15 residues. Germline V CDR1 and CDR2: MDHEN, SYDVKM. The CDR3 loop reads CASSFSGLNNNEQFF. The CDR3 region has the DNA TGTGCCAGCAGTTTTAGCGGACTTAACAACAATGAGCAGTTCTTC.

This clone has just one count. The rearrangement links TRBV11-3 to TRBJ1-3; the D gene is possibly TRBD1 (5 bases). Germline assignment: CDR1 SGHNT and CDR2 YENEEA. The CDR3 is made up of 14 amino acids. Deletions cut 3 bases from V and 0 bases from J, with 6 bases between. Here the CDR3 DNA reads TGTGCCAGCAGCTTGGACAACTCTGGAAACACCATATATTTT. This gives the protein CASSLDNSGNTIYF.

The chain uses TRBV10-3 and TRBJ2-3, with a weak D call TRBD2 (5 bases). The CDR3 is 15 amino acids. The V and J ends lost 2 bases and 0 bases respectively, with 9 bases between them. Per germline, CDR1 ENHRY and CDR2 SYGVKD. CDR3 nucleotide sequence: TGTGCCATCAGTGAGCCACTAGAAAGCACAGATACGCAGTATTTT. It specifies CAISEPLESTDTQYF.

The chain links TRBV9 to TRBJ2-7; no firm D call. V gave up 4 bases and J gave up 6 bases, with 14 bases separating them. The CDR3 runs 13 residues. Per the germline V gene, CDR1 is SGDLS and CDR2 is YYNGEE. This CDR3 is CASSPAWSGEQYF. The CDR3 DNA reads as TGTGCCAGCAGCCCGGCGTGGTCGGGCGAGCAGTACTTC.

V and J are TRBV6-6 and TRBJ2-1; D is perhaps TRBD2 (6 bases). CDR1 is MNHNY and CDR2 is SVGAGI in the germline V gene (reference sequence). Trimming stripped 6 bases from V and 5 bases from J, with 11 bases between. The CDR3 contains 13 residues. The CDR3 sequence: CASSSGLHNEQFF. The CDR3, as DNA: TGTGCCAGCAGCTCCGGACTACACAATGAGCAGTTCTTC.

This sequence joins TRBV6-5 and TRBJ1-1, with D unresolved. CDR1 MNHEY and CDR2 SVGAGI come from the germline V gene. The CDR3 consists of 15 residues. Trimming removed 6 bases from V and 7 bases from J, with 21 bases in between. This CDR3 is CASSINREPSDEAFF. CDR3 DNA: TGTGCCAGCAGCATAAATAGGGAGCCGTCTGATGAAGCTTTCTTT.

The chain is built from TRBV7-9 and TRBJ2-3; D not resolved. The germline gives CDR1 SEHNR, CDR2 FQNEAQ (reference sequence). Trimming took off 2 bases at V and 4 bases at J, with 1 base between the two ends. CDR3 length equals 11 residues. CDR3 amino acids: CASSLSDTQYF. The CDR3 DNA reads TGTGCCAGCAGCTTATCAGATACGCAGTATTTT.

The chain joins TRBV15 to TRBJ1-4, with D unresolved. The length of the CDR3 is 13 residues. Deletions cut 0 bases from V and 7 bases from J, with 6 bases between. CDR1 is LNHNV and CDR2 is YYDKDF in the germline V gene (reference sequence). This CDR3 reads CATSRDPGEKLFF. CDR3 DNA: TGTGCCACCAGCAGAGATCCAGGTGAAAAACTGTTTTTT.

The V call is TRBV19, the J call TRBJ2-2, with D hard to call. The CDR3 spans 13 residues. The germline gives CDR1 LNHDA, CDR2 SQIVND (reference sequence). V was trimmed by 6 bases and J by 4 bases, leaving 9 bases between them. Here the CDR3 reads CASRNQRTGELFF. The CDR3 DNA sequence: TGTGCCAGTAGAAACCAGCGCACCGGGGAGCTGTTTTTT.

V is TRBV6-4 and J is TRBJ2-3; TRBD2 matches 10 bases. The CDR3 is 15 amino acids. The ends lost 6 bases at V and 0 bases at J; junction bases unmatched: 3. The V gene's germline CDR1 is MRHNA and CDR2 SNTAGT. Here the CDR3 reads CASSEAGGSTDTQYF. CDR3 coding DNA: TGTGCCAGCAGCGAAGCGGGAGGGAGCACAGATACGCAGTATTTT.

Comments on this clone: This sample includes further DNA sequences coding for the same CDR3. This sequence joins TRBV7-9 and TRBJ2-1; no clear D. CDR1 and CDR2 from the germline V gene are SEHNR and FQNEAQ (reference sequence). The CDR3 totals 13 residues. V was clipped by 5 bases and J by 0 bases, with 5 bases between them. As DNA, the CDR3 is TGTGCCAGCAGCCGCGGCTCCTACAATGAGCAGTTCTTC. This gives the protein CASSRGSYNEQFF.

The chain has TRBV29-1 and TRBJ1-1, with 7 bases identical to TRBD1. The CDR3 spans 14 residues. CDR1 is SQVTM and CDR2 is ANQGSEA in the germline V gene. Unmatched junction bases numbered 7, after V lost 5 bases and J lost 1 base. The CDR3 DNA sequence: TGCAGCGTTACTGCAGGGGGGGGGAACACTGAAGCTTTCTTT. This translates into CSVTAGGGNTEAFF. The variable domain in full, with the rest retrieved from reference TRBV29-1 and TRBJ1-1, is SAVISQKPSRDICQRGTSLTIQCQVDSQVTMMFWYRQQPGQSLTLIATANQGSEATYESGFVIDKFPISRPNLTFSTLTVSNMSPEDSSIYLCSVTAGGGNTEAFFGQGTRLTVV.

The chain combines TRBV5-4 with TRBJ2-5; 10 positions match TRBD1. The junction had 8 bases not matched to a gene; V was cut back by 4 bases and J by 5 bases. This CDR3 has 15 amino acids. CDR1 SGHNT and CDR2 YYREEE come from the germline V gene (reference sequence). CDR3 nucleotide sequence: TGTGCCAGCAGCGTAGGACAGGGGGACGGGGAGACCCAGTACTTC. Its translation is CASSVGQGDGETQYF.

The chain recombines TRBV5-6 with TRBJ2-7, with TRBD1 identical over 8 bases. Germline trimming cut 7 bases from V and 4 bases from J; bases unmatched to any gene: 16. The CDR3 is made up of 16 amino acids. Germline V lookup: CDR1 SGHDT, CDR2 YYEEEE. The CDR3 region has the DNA TGTGCCAGCCGAAATACCCGGGACAGGTCGTTATACGAGCAGTACTTC. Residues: CASRNTRDRSLYEQYF.

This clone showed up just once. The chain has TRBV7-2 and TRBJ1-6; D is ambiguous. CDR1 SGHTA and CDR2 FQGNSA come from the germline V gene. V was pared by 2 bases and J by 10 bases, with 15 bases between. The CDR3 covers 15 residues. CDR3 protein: CASSLLTPSNSPLHF. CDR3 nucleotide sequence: TGTGCCAGCAGCTTACTTACCCCCAGCAACTCACCCCTCCACTTT.

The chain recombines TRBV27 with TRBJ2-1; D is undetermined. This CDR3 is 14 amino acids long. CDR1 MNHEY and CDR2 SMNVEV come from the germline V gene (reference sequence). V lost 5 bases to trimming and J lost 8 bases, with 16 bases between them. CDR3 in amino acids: CASSAQNSRDEQFF. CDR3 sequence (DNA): TGTGCCAGCAGTGCACAGAATTCAAGGGATGAGCAGTTCTTC.

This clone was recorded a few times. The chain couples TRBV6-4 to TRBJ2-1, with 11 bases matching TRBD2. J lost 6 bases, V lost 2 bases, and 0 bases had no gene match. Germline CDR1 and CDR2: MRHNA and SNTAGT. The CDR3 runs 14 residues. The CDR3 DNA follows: TGTGCCAGCAGTGACGGGACTAGCGGCAATGAGCAGTTCTTC. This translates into CASSDGTSGNEQFF.

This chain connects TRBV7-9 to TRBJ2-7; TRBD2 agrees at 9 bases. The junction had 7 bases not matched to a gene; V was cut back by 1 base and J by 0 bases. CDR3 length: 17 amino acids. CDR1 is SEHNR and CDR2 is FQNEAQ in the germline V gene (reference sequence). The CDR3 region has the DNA TGTGCCAGCAGCTTAGATTTTAGCGGGAGCGACTCCTACGAGCAGTACTTC. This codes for CASSLDFSGSDSYEQYF.

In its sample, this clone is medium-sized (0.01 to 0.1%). For the CDR3, the DNA is TGTGCCAGCATGGTAGGCCCCCGAGGCTACACCTTC. It is translated as CASMVGPRGYTF. The chain carries TRBV6-5 and TRBJ1-2; D unresolved. The V end lost 7 bases, the J end lost 8 bases, and 14 bases lay between the germline ends. Per germline, CDR1 MNHEY and CDR2 SVGAGI. This CDR3 is 12 amino acids long.

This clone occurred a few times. CDR3: CSVNQGTGSGNTIYF. The CDR3 DNA reads as TGCAGCGTTAATCAAGGGACCGGCTCTGGAAACACCATATATTTT. The genes are TRBV29-1 and TRBJ1-3; TRBD1 might be the D (5 bases). V lost 5 bases, J lost 0 bases, and 14 bases lay in between. CDR1 SQVTM and CDR2 ANQGSEA come from the germline V gene. This CDR3 has 15 residues.

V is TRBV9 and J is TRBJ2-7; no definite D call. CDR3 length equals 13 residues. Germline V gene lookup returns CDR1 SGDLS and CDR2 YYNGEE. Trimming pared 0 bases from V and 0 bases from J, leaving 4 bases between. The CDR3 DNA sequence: TGTGCCAGCAGCGTAGGACCCTCCTACGAGCAGTACTTC. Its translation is CASSVGPSYEQYF.

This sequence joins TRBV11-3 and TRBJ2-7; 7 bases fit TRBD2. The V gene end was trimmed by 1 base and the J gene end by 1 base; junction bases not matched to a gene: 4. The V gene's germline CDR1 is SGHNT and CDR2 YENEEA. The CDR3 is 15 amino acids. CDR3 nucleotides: TGTGCCAGCAGCTTAGCAGCGGGGCTATCCTACGAGCAGTACTTC. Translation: CASSLAAGLSYEQYF.